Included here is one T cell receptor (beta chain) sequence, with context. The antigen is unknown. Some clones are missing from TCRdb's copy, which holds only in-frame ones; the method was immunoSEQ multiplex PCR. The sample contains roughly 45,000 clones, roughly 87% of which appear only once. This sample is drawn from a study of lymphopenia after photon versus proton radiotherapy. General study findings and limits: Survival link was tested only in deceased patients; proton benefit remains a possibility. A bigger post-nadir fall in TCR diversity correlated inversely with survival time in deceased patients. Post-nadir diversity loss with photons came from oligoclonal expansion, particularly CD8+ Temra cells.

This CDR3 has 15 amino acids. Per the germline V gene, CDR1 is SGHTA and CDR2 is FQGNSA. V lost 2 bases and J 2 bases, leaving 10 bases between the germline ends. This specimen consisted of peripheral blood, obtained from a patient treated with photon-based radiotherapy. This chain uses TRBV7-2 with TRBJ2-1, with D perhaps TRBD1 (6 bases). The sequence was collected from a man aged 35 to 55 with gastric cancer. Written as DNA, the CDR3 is TGTGCCAGCAGCTTACAGGGGTTGGCCTACAATGAGCAGTTCTTC. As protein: CASSLQGLAYNEQFF.